Shown below are 27 T cell receptor beta chains from a single sample sequenced in a study of T cell changes during pregnancy in multiple sclerosis. TCRdb keeps only in-frame clones here, not all; method: immunoSEQ multiplex PCR. The sample has 30,000 to 45,000 clones, almost 95% seen once. The sample was CD4+ T cells from peripheral blood mononuclear cells, taken in the third trimester of pregnancy. The source is a female donor in good health, enrolled as a control in a pregnancy study.

This chain connects TRBV7-2 to TRBJ2-4, with D perhaps matching TRBD2 (5 bases). Trimming left V 6 bases short and J 0 bases short, with 12 bases between. The CDR3 consists of 15 residues. Germline CDR1 is SGHTA and CDR2 is FQGNSA. The CDR3 is CASRVGREAKNIQYF. CDR3 in DNA: TGTGCCAGCAGGGTGGGTCGGGAAGCCAAAAACATTCAGTACTTC.

The chain carries TRBV20-1 and TRBJ1-1; the D is unclear. Germline-derived CDR1 and CDR2 are DFQATT and SNEGSKA (reference sequence). This CDR3 is built from 11 residues. V was pared by 0 bases and J by 9 bases, with 8 bases between. The CDR3 DNA reads TGCAGTGCTAGAGAAGAGACAAAAGCTTTCTTT. As protein: CSAREETKAFF.

V usage is TRBV4-3 and J usage is TRBJ2-2; 8 nucleotides agree with TRBD1. The J segment lost 1 base and the V segment lost 4 bases, leaving 2 bases of the junction unmatched. CDR3 length equals 15 residues. The V gene's germline CDR1 is LGHNA and CDR2 YSLEER. This CDR3 reads CASSLTGVNTGELFF. CDR3 in DNA: TGCGCCAGCAGCCTGACAGGGGTGAACACCGGGGAGCTGTTTTTT.

J is TRBJ2-7 and V is TRBV6-5, with 7 bases aligning to TRBD1. This CDR3 comprises 14 residues. Trimming removed 10 bases from V and 2 bases from J; junction bases left unmatched: 11. Germline assignment: CDR1 MNHEY and CDR2 SVGAGI. Written as DNA, the CDR3 is TGTGCCACCTCACCCCAGGGGGTTACCTACGAGCAGTACTTC. It specifies CATSPQGVTYEQYF.

CDR3 sequence: CASTSGGSGANVLTF. The CDR3 DNA reads TGTGCCAGCACGTCCGGGGGGTCCGGGGCCAACGTCCTGACTTTC. The V call is TRBV7-2, the J call TRBJ2-6; 7 nucleotides agree with TRBD2. Germline CDR1 and CDR2: SGHTA and FQGNSA. This CDR3 comprises 15 residues. With 7 bases clipped from V and 4 bases from J, the junction kept 7 bases outside the gene matches. Together with reference TRBV7-2 and TRBJ2-6, the CDR3 gives the full variable domain: GAGVSQSPSNKVTEKGKDVELRCDPISGHTALYWYRQSLGQGLEFLIYFQGNSAPDKSGLPSDRFSAERTGGSVSTLTIQRTQQEDSAVYLCASTSGGSGANVLTFGAGSRLTVL.

The chain joins TRBV4-3 to TRBJ2-7, with 10 bases fitting TRBD2. This CDR3 has 15 amino acids. Germline CDR1 is LGHNA and CDR2 is YSLEER. V was clipped by 4 bases and J by 0 bases; unmatched bases: 3. In DNA form, the CDR3 reads TGCGCCAGCAGCCCCCTAGCGGGGGACTCCTACGAGCAGTACTTC. Protein: CASSPLAGDSYEQYF.

The CDR3 loop is CSVGPQGSNQPQHF. CDR3 nucleotide sequence: TGCAGCGTTGGCCCCCAGGGTAGCAATCAGCCCCAGCATTTT. The rearrangement uses TRBV29-1 and TRBJ1-5; TRBD1 is a possible D gene (5 bases). CDR1 SQVTM and CDR2 ANQGSEA come from the germline V gene. Trimming removed 4 bases from V and 0 bases from J, with 10 bases in between. The CDR3 runs 14 residues.

In this sample, this clone turned up once. The rearrangement joins TRBV28 to TRBJ2-5, with 10 positions matching TRBD1. Trimming took 5 bases from V and 0 from J; bases not matched to a gene: 6. The CDR3 runs 16 residues. Germline V gene sequence: CDR1 MDHEN, CDR2 SYDVKM. The chain's CDR3 is CASSDMTGGYQETQYF. The CDR3 DNA sequence: TGTGCCAGCAGTGATATGACAGGGGGCTACCAAGAGACCCAGTACTTC.

The gene calls are TRBV14 and TRBJ1-2; the D gene is possibly TRBD1 (5 bases). Germline V CDR1 and CDR2: SGHDN, FVKESK. The length of the CDR3 is 15 residues. Trimming pared 3 bases from V and 1 base from J, leaving 12 bases between. The CDR3 bases are TGTGCCAGCAGCCACCGCCGTCAGGGTAACTATGGCTACACCTTC. Amino acid sequence: CASSHRRQGNYGYTF. The full variable domain, its missing parts supplied by reference TRBV14 and TRBJ1-2, is EAGVTQFPSHSVIEKGQTVTLRCDPISGHDNLYWYRRVMGKEIKFLLHFVKESKQDESGMPNNRFLAERTGGTYSTLKVQPAELEDSGVYFCASSHRRQGNYGYTFGSGTRLTVV.

The rearrangement links TRBV7-2 to TRBJ1-2; tentative D call: TRBD1 (6 bases). This CDR3 region has 13 residues. The germline CDR1 and CDR2 sequences are SGHTA and FQGNSA. V was cut by 6 bases and J by 4 bases, with 12 bases left in between. DNA of the CDR3: TGTGCCAGCAGTTTGGACAGTCTCTATGGCTACACCTTC. As protein: CASSLDSLYGYTF.

The chain links TRBV6-6 to TRBJ2-7; a weak D match, TRBD2 (6 bases). The CDR3 length is 13 residues. In germline, CDR1 is MNHNY, CDR2 SVGAGI (reference sequence). The V gene lost 1 base and the J gene lost 4 bases, with 8 bases spanning the gap. CDR3 coding DNA: TGTGCCAGCAGTTACTTCGGAGGGTACGAGCAGTACTTC. Translation: CASSYFGGYEQYF.

The chain is built from TRBV5-1 and TRBJ1-6; no reliable D call. The CDR3 is 17 amino acids. Germline V gives CDR1 SGHRS, CDR2 YFSETQ. V was pared by 1 base and J by 0 bases, with 11 bases between. The CDR3 reads CASSLSGSSSYNSPLHF. The CDR3 DNA reads as TGCGCCAGCAGCTTGTCGGGTTCGAGCTCCTATAATTCACCCCTCCACTTT.

The J gene is TRBJ2-5, the V gene TRBV18; 16 positions match TRBD2. The CDR3 contains 18 residues. V lost 0 bases and J lost 2; bases outside the gene matches: 3. Germline V lookup: CDR1 KGHSH, CDR2 LQKENI. CDR3 in amino acids: CASSPPGLAGGLQETQYF. The CDR3 DNA is TGTGCCAGCTCACCACCGGGACTAGCGGGGGGGCTACAAGAGACCCAGTACTTC.

The chain links TRBV7-2 to TRBJ1-1, with D possibly being TRBD1 (5 bases). Per the germline V gene, CDR1 is SGHTA and CDR2 is FQGNSA. V shed 5 bases and J shed 1 base, with 8 bases lying between them. The CDR3 sequence is 13 residues long. CDR3 sequence reads: CASSRQTNTEAFF. The CDR3 DNA is TGTGCCAGCAGCAGACAGACGAACACTGAAGCTTTCTTT.

The chain uses TRBV7-2 and TRBJ1-1; D unresolved. The germline V and J ends were trimmed by 5 bases and 3 bases, with 7 bases remaining between them. Germline-derived CDR1 and CDR2 are SGHTA and FQGNSA. This CDR3 is 12 amino acids long. In nucleotides, the CDR3 is TGTGCCAGCAGCCCCTTTTACACTGAAGCTTTCTTT. This gives the protein CASSPFYTEAFF.

The V gene is TRBV12-5, the J gene TRBJ1-4; no clear D gene. The germline CDR1 and CDR2 sequences are LGHNT and FRNRAP. There are 14 residues in the CDR3. Trimming stripped 6 bases from V and 7 bases from J, with 15 bases between. CDR3 residues: CASGRFPLGEKLFF. Written as DNA, the CDR3 is TGTGCTAGTGGCCGATTCCCTCTAGGTGAAAAACTGTTTTTT. The entire variable domain, with the rest obtained from reference TRBV12-5 and TRBJ1-4, is as follows: DARVTQTPRHKVTEMGQEVTMRCQPILGHNTVFWYRQTMMQGLELLAYFRNRAPLDDSGMPKDRFSAEMPDATLATLKIQPSEPRDSAVYFCASGRFPLGEKLFFGSGTQLSVL.

The V call is TRBV4-1, the J call TRBJ2-1, with 7 bases identical to TRBD2. The germline V gene encodes CDR1 MGHRA and CDR2 YSYEKL. There are 18 residues in the CDR3. V shed 0 bases, J shed 3 bases, and the junction held 11 bases outside the gene matches. CDR3 sequence (DNA): TGCGCCAGCAGCCAAGAGTGGCCTAGCGGTGAATTCTACAATGAGCAGTTCTTC. This translates into CASSQEWPSGEFYNEQFF.

This clone has just one count. The rearrangement joins TRBV20-1 to TRBJ1-3; D is undetermined. The CDR3 is 11 residues long. V shed 4 bases and J shed 2 bases, with 3 bases lying between them. Germline loops: CDR1 DFQATT, CDR2 SNEGSKA (reference sequence). DNA of the CDR3: TGCAGTGCTACTGCTGGAAACACCATATATTTT. Its translation: CSATAGNTIYF.

The V gene is TRBV10-2, the J gene TRBJ2-7; D gene unclear. V lost 2 bases to trimming and J lost 2 bases, with 13 bases between them. The CDR3 length is 15 residues. CDR1 WSHSY and CDR2 SAAADI come from the germline V gene. The CDR3 here is CASSEHLIGPYEQYF. CDR3 in DNA: TGCGCCAGCAGTGAGCATCTAATTGGTCCCTACGAGCAGTACTTC.

The gene calls are TRBV9 and TRBJ2-3; the D gene is possibly TRBD1 (6 bases). This CDR3 region has 20 residues. Trimming left V 0 bases short and J 0 bases short, with 23 bases between. Looked up from germline, CDR1 is SGDLS and CDR2 is YYNGEE. CDR3 region: CASSVARNLGGVASTDTQYF. CDR3 bases: TGTGCCAGCAGCGTAGCTAGGAACTTAGGGGGTGTCGCTAGCACAGATACGCAGTATTTT.

This rearrangement joins TRBV15 to TRBJ1-2; a weak D match, TRBD1 (5 bases). Germline-derived CDR1 and CDR2 are LNHNV and YYDKDF (reference sequence). The CDR3 loop spans 13 amino acids. V lost 5 bases and J 2 bases, leaving 9 bases between the germline ends. The CDR3 DNA reads TGTGCCACCAGCCCCAAGGGGAACTATGGCTACACCTTC. This sequence encodes CATSPKGNYGYTF.

The V call is TRBV14, the J call TRBJ2-7; D gene ambiguous. This CDR3 is 13 amino acids long. The germline gives CDR1 SGHDN, CDR2 FVKESK. The V end lost 1 base, the J end lost 2 bases, and 6 bases lay between the germline ends. CDR3 sequence: CASSQGAAYEQYF. The CDR3 region has the DNA TGTGCCAGCAGCCAAGGGGCTGCCTACGAGCAGTACTTC.

The chain uses TRBV11-2 and TRBJ1-3, with 7 bases aligning to TRBD1. CDR3 length: 16 residues. In germline, CDR1 is SGHAT, CDR2 FQNNGV. J lost 0 bases, V lost 4 bases, and 6 bases had no gene match. As DNA, the CDR3 is TGTGCCAGCAGCTCGGGACAGACTTACTCTGGAAACACCATATATTTT. It yields the protein CASSSGQTYSGNTIYF.

V usage is TRBV7-9 and J usage is TRBJ1-2; 10 bases line up with TRBD1. V was pared by 5 bases and J by 7 bases, with 13 bases of the junction left unmatched. The CDR3 extends over 16 amino acids. Germline values: CDR1 SEHNR, CDR2 FQNEAQ (reference sequence). As DNA, the CDR3 is TGTGCCAGCAGCCCGTTTGGGGGACAGGGGTATTCTGGCTACACCTTC. Its protein product is CASSPFGGQGYSGYTF.

This chain uses TRBV11-1 with TRBJ2-2, with D maybe TRBD1 (5 bases). The V gene's germline CDR1 is SGHAT and CDR2 FQDESV (reference sequence). V shed 3 bases and J shed 5 bases, with 10 bases lying between them. The CDR3 extends over 14 amino acids. The CDR3: CASSFGRVTGELFF. CDR3 nucleotide sequence: TGTGCCAGCAGCTTTGGCAGGGTGACCGGGGAGCTGTTTTTT.

The chain combines TRBV6-5 with TRBJ2-1; a weak D match, TRBD1 (5 bases). The CDR3 loop spans 12 amino acids. Germline V gene data show CDR1 as MNHEY and CDR2 as SVGAGI. Trimming stripped 7 bases from V and 10 bases from J, with 14 bases between. The CDR3 reads CASTLGRGEQFF. The CDR3 nucleotides read TGTGCCAGCACTCTAGGTAGGGGAGAGCAGTTCTTC.

The chain recombines TRBV11-2 with TRBJ1-1, with D perhaps TRBD1 (5 bases). Germline-derived CDR1 and CDR2 are SGHAT and FQNNGV. V lost 5 bases and J lost 2, with 18 bases in between. The CDR3 loop spans 16 amino acids. CDR3 region: CASSPAGGRLNTEAFF. DNA of the CDR3: TGTGCCAGCAGCCCGGCGGGGGGACGGCTAAACACTGAAGCTTTCTTT. The full variable domain, rest sourced from reference TRBV11-2 and TRBJ1-1, is EAGVAQSPRYKIIEKRQSVAFWCNPISGHATLYWYQQILGQGPKLLIQFQNNGVVDDSQLPKDRFSAERLKGVDSTLKIQPAKLEDSAVYLCASSPAGGRLNTEAFFGQGTRLTVV.